One and the same sample provided the 19 T cell receptor beta chains below, sequenced in a study of T cells in women clearing cervical HPV infection. The table came from immunoSEQ multiplex PCR; TCRdb's copy has only in-frame clones and leaves some out. The repertoire table contains 25,000 or so clones. Sequenced sample: blood buffy coat. The receptors were gathered from a woman between 18 and 70 years old with a cervical HPV16 infection that either progressed to CIN3+ or cleared (not recorded which).

Comments on this clone: The read falls 3 residues short of the CDR3 end, and the missing part is taken from the germline J gene. This chain uses TRBV10-2 with TRBJ2-2; 13 bases are shared with TRBD2. Trimming cost V 6 bases and J 0 bases; bases outside gene matches: 4. This CDR3 region has 17 residues. Per germline, CDR1 WSHSY and CDR2 SAAADI. Here the CDR3 reads CASSYTSGRANTGELFF. CDR3 DNA (partial): TGCGCCAGCAGCTACACTAGCGGGAGGGCGAACACCGGGGAG.

Turning to this clone: The read falls 3 residues short of the CDR3 end, and the missing part is taken from the germline J gene. The chain recombines TRBV2 with TRBJ1-5, with D possibly being TRBD1 (5 bases). The CDR3 covers 14 residues. Trimming removed 5 bases at V and 3 bases at J, with 11 bases between. Germline CDR1 and CDR2: SNHLY and FYNNEI. CDR3: CASSREGPNQPQHF. CDR3 DNA (partial): TGTGCCAGCAGTAGGGAGGGGCCCAATCAGCCC.

A remark on this clone: The read halts 3 residues ahead of the CDR3 end, with the missing end drawn from the germline J gene. This chain connects TRBV12-3 or TRBV12-4 to TRBJ1-6, with D hard to call. There are 14 residues in the CDR3. The V end was cut by 7 bases, the J end by 2 bases, with 9 bases between. CDR3 sequence: CASTSGTYNSPLHF. The sequenced CDR3 bases are TGTGCCAGCACCTCGGGGACCTATAATTCACCC.

As regards this clone: The CDR3 end is not reached by the read, which stops 3 residues before it; the germline J gene fills it in. The chain uses TRBV5-8 and TRBJ2-7, with D maybe TRBD1 (6 bases). Germline V gene data show CDR1 as SGHTS and CDR2 as YDEGEE. Trimming took off 1 base at V and 3 bases at J, with 14 bases between the two ends. The length of the CDR3 is 15 residues. The sequenced CDR3 bases are TGTGCCAGCAGCTTGTTGTACCGGGACATCTACGAG. As protein: CASSLLYRDIYE. The complete CDR3 reads CASSLLYRDIYEQYF.

About this clone itself: The sequence runs out 3 residues before the end of the CDR3; the remainder is reconstructed from the germline J gene. J is TRBJ1-1 and V is TRBV6-2 or TRBV6-3; D is possibly TRBD1 (6 bases). CDR3 size: 14 residues. Per the germline V gene, CDR1 is MNHEY and CDR2 is SVGEGT. Trimming took 6 bases from V and 4 from J, leaving 15 bases between them. The sequenced part of the CDR3 DNA is TGTGCCAGCAGCCCACAGGGCCCTAGCACTGAA. Protein product: CASSPQGPSTE. The entire CDR3 sequence reads CASSPQGPSTEAFF.

A remark on this clone: The read terminates 3 residues before the CDR3 end, so the remaining end is supplied by the germline J gene. V usage is TRBV6-2 or TRBV6-3 and J usage is TRBJ1-2; 7 nucleotides match TRBD1. This CDR3 contains 14 residues. Trimming took 7 bases from V and 6 from J; bases not matched to a gene: 11. The germline CDR1 and CDR2 sequences are MNHEY and SVGEGT. CDR3 bases read: TGTGCCAGCACCGACGAGGGGACAGTCGATGGC. As protein: CASTDEGTVDG. Given in full, the CDR3 is CASTDEGTVDGYTF.

Comment on this clone: The CDR3 end falls 3 residues outside the read, so it is completed with the germline J gene. The rearrangement uses TRBV5-1 and TRBJ2-5, with 15 bases identical to TRBD2. From germline, CDR1 is SGHRS and CDR2 YFSETQ. The CDR3 runs 16 residues. V gave up 4 bases and J gave up 4 bases; unmatched junction bases: 5. The chain's CDR3 is CASSPRTSGGGETQYF. CDR3 bases read: TGCGCCAGCAGCCCAAGGACTAGCGGGGGGGGAGAGACC.

Comment on this clone: The read stops 3 residues short of the end of the CDR3; the missing end is completed from the germline J gene. This sequence joins TRBV19 and TRBJ2-1; the D gene is possibly TRBD2 (6 bases). The length of the CDR3 is 16 residues. Between the trimmed V and J ends, which lost 5 bases and 0 bases, there was a span of 14 bases. Germline V lookup: CDR1 LNHDA, CDR2 SQIVND (reference sequence). CDR3 sequence reads: CASSVPSASSYNEQFF. The part of the CDR3 DNA that was read is TGTGCCAGTAGTGTTCCTAGCGCGAGCTCCTACAATGAG.

As to this clone: The read falls 3 residues short of the CDR3 end, and the missing part is taken from the germline J gene. V and J are TRBV11-2 and TRBJ2-7; perhaps TRBD2 as D (7 bases). V was clipped by 8 bases and J by 0 bases, with 11 bases between them. The CDR3 runs 13 residues. The germline CDR1 and CDR2 sequences are SGHAT and FQNNGV. The covered CDR3 bases are TGTGCCAGCTCGCGGGGGCCCTCCTACGAG. Its protein is CASSRGPSYE. In full, the CDR3 is CASSRGPSYEQYF. Using reference TRBV11-2 and TRBJ2-7 for the parts outside the CDR3, the full variable domain is EAGVAQSPRYKIIEKRQSVAFWCNPISGHATLYWYQQILGQGPKLLIQFQNNGVVDDSQLPKDRFSAERLKGVDSTLKIQPAKLEDSAVYLCASSRGPSYEQYFGPGTRLTVT.

Frequency places this clone as medium-sized. Coverage ceases 3 residues before the CDR3 finishes, and the germline J gene fills in the end. This sequence joins TRBV19 and TRBJ2-5; D might be TRBD2 (6 bases). Germline loops: CDR1 LNHDA, CDR2 SQIVND (reference sequence). The CDR3 spans 13 residues. V lost 6 bases and J lost 2, with 10 bases in between. CDR3 DNA, as far as it was read: TGTGCCAGTAGCTCGACTAGGCAAGAGACC. Its protein product is CASSSTRQET. The CDR3 in full is CASSSTRQETQYF.

On this clone itself: With the read ending 3 residues before the CDR3 end, the germline J gene is used to fill in that end. V gene TRBV9 combines with J gene TRBJ1-1, with D maybe TRBD1 (5 bases). This CDR3 comprises 15 residues. The germline gives CDR1 SGDLS, CDR2 YYNGEE. Trimming removed 0 bases from V and 3 bases from J, with 12 bases in between. The CDR3: CASSVGGVGDTEAFF. The CDR3 DNA, read in part, is TGTGCCAGCAGCGTAGGTGGGGTAGGGGACACTGAA.

Regarding this clone: The read comes to an end 3 residues before the CDR3 does, leaving the germline J gene to fill in the end. The chain is built from TRBV14 and TRBJ2-3; 10 bases agree with TRBD2. Losses at the gene ends were 4 bases for V and 0 bases for J; bases not matched to a gene: 4. This CDR3 is built from 16 residues. Germline V lookup: CDR1 SGHDN, CDR2 FVKESK. The CDR3 DNA, read in part, is TGTGCCAGCAGCCCCGGACTAGCGGTCAGCACAGATACG. The encoded protein is CASSPGLAVSTDT. The whole CDR3 is CASSPGLAVSTDTQYF.

The CDR3 here is CASSGTGYYGYTF. The covered CDR3 bases are TGTGCCAGCAGTGGGACAGGATACTATGGC. This chain links TRBV2 with TRBJ1-2; 7 bases map to TRBD1. The read falls 3 residues short of the CDR3 end, and the missing part is taken from the germline J gene. With V trimmed by 4 bases and J by 3 bases, 2 bases remained unmatched. CDR1 and CDR2 from the germline V gene are SNHLY and FYNNEI. This CDR3 is 13 amino acids long.

The CDR3 reads CSANQGQRTQYF. CDR3 DNA (partial): TGCAGTGCTAATCAGGGACAGAGGACC. The chain links TRBV20-1 to TRBJ2-5; 7 bases are a match to TRBD1. The CDR3 end lies 3 residues beyond the end of the read and is filled in from the germline J gene. Per germline, CDR1 DFQATT and CDR2 SNEGSKA (reference sequence). Unmatched junction bases numbered 6, after V lost 4 bases and J lost 7 bases. This CDR3 spans 12 amino acids.

Concerning this clone itself: With the read ending 3 residues before the CDR3 end, the germline J gene is used to fill in that end. The chain has TRBV27 and TRBJ2-2, with 8 bases matching TRBD2. Losses at the gene ends were 6 bases for V and 4 bases for J; bases not matched to a gene: 4. Germline V CDR1 and CDR2: MNHEY, SMNVEV (reference sequence). This CDR3 is built from 14 residues. CDR3 DNA, as far as it was read: TGTGCCAGCAGCCGACTAGCGAGCACCGGGGAG. It yields the protein CASSRLASTGE. The full CDR3 protein reads CASSRLASTGELFF.

To note about this clone: From the germline J gene comes the end of the CDR3, since the read stops 3 residues before it. The chain uses TRBV10-3 and TRBJ2-7, with 11 bases identical to TRBD1. The CDR3 is made up of 15 amino acids. The germline CDR1 and CDR2 sequences are ENHRY and SYGVKD. J gave up 6 bases and V 6 bases, and 10 bases lay outside the gene matches. The DNA read from the CDR3 is TGTGCCATCAGAAAAACCGGGACAGGGGGTAGCGAG. Amino acid sequence: CAIRKTGTGGSE. The entire CDR3 protein reads CAIRKTGTGGSEQYF.

Worth noting for this clone: The CDR3 end lies 3 residues beyond the end of the read and is filled in from the germline J gene. The chain combines TRBV13 with TRBJ2-3; TRBD1 matches 7 bases. The V gene's germline CDR1 is PRHDT and CDR2 FYEKMQ (reference sequence). V was clipped by 3 bases and J by 2 bases; unmatched bases: 2. The CDR3 has 14 residues. The sequenced CDR3 bases are TGTGCCAGCAGCTTGGGACAGACCACAGATACG. Protein sequence: CASSLGQTTDT. The complete CDR3 sequence is CASSLGQTTDTQYF. Full variable domain (outside the CDR3, taken from reference TRBV13 and TRBJ2-3): AAGVIQSPRHLIKEKRETATLKCYPIPRHDTVYWYQQGPGQDPQFLISFYEKMQSDKGSIPDRFSAQQFSDYHSELNMSSLELGDSALYFCASSLGQTTDTQYFGPGTRLTVL.

As concerns this clone: The read ends 3 residues early relative to the CDR3; the germline J gene fills the gap. V gene TRBV19 combines with J gene TRBJ1-2; possible D gene TRBD1, 6 bases. This CDR3 spans 16 amino acids. The germline gives CDR1 LNHDA, CDR2 SQIVND (reference sequence). Trimming removed 7 bases from V and 2 bases from J, with 20 bases in between. The CDR3 is CASIPPRTVTNYGYTF. The CDR3 DNA, read in part, is TGTGCCAGTATACCCCCTCGGACAGTCACAAACTATGGC.

Details on this clone: The observed sequence ends 3 residues before the CDR3 terminus, with the missing tail filled in from the germline J gene. This chain uses TRBV11-2 with TRBJ2-1, with a weak D call TRBD1 (5 bases). The CDR3 sequence is 14 residues long. V lost 2 bases, J lost 1 base, and 6 bases lay in between. From germline, CDR1 is SGHAT and CDR2 FQNNGV. Partial CDR3 DNA: TGTGCCAGCAGCTTATACAGGTCCTACAATGAG. Residues: CASSLYRSYNE. The full CDR3 sequence reads CASSLYRSYNEQFF. The full variable domain, in which reference TRBV11-2 and TRBJ2-1 provide the parts outside the CDR3, is EAGVAQSPRYKIIEKRQSVAFWCNPISGHATLYWYQQILGQGPKLLIQFQNNGVVDDSQLPKDRFSAERLKGVDSTLKIQPAKLEDSAVYLCASSLYRSYNEQFFGPGTRLTVL.